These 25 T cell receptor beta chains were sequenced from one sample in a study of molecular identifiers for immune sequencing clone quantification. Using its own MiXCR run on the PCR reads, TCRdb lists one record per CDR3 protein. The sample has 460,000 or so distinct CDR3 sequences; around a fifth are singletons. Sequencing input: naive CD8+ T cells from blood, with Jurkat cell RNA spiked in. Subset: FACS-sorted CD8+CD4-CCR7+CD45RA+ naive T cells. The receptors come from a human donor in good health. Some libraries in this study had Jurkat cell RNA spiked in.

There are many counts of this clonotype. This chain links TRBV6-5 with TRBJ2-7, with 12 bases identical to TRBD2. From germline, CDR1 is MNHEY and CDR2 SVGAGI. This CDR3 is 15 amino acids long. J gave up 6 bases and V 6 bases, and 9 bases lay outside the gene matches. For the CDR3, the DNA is TGTGCCAGCAGGGAACTAGCGGGAGGTAGGGTCGAGCAGTACTTC. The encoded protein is CASRELAGGRVEQYF.

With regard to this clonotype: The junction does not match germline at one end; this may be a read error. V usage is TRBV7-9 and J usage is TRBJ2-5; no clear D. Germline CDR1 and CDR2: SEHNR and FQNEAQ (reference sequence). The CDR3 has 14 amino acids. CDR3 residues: CTSSLVQPQETQYF. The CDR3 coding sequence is TGTACCAGCAGCTTAGTCCAGCCTCAAGAGACCCAGTACTTC.

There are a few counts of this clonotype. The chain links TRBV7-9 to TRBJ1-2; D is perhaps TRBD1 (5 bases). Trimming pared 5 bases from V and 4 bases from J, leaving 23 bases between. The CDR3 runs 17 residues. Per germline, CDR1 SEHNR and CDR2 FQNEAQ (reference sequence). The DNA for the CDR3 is TGTGCCAGCAGCCCCCCGCTGTCAGGGCCCGCTTTCTATGGCTACACCTTC. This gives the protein CASSPPLSGPAFYGYTF. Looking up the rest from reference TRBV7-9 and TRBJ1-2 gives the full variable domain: DTGVSQNPRHKITKRGQNVTFRCDPISEHNRLYWYRQTLGQGPEFLTYFQNEAQLEKSRLLSDRFSAERPKGSFSTLEIQRTEQGDSAMYLCASSPPLSGPAFYGYTFGSGTRLTVV.

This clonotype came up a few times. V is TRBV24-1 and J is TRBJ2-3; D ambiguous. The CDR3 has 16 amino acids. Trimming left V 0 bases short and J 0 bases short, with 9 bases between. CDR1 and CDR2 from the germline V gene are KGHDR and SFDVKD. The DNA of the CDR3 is TGTGCCACCAGTGATTTGGTGGCAGCTAGCACAGATACGCAGTATTTT. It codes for CATSDLVAASTDTQYF.

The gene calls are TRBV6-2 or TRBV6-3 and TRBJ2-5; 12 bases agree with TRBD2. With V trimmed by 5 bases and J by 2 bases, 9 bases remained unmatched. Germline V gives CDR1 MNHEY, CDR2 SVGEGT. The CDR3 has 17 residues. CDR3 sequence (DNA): TGTGCCAGCAGTGCAATTACTAGCGGGGGGCCTCAAGAGACCCAGTACTTC. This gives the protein CASSAITSGGPQETQYF.

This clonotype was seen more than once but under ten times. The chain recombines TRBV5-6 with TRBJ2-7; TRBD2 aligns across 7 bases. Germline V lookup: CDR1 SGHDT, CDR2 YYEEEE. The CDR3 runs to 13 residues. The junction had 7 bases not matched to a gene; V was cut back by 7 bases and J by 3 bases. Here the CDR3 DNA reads TGTGCCAGCGCCTCAGCGGGGCACTACGAGCAGTACTTC. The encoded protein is CASASAGHYEQYF.

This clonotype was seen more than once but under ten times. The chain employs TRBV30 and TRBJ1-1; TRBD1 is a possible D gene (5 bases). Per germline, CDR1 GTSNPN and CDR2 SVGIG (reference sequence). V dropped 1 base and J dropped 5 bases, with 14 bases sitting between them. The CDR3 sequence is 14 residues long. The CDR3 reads CAWSGGPAGTEAFF. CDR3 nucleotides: TGTGCCTGGAGTGGGGGCCCCGCGGGTACTGAAGCTTTCTTT.

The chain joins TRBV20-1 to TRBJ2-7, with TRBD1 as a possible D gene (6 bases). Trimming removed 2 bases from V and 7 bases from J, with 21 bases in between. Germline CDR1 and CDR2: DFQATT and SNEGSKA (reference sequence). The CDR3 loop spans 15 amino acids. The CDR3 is CSARFAEKGQWEQYF. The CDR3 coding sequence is TGCAGTGCTAGATTTGCTGAGAAGGGACAATGGGAGCAGTACTTC.

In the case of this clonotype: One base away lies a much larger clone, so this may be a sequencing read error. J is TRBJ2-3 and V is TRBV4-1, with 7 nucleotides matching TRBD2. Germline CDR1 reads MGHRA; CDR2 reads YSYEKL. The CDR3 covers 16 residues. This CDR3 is CANSQDELAAVDTQYF. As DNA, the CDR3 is TGCGCCAACAGCCAAGACGAGCTAGCGGCCGTGGATACGCAGTATTTT.

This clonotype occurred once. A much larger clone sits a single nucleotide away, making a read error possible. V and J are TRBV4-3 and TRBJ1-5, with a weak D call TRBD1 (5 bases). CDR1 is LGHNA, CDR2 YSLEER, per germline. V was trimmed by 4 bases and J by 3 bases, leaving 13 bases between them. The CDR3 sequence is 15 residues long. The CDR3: CASSPGAGHNQPQHF. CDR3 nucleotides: TGCGCCAGCAGCCCTGGGGCAGGACACAATCAGCCCCAGCATTTT.

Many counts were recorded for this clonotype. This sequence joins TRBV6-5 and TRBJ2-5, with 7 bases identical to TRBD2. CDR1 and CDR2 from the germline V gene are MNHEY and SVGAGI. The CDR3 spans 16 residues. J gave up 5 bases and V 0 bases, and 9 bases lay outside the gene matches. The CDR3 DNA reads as TGTGCCAGCAGTTACTCGTGGGCGGGAGTCGGTGAGACCCAGTACTTC. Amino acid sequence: CASSYSWAGVGETQYF.

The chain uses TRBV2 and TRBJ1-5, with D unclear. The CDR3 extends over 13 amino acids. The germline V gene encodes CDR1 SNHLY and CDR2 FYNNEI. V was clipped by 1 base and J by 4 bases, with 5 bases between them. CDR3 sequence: CASSEVGNQPQHF. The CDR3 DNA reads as TGTGCCAGCAGTGAAGTGGGGAATCAGCCCCAGCATTTT.

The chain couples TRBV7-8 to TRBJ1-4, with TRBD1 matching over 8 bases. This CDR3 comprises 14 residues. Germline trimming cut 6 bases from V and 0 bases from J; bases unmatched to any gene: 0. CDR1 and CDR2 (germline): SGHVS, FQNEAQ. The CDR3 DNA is TGTGCCAGCAGGGGACAGGCAACTAATGAAAAACTGTTTTTT. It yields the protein CASRGQATNEKLFF.

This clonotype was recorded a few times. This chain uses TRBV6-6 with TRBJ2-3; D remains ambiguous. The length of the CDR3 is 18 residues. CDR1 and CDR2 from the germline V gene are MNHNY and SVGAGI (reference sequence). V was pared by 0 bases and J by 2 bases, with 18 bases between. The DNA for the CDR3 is TGTGCCAGCAGTTACTCTTCATCGTGGGGATACCCCACAGATACGCAGTATTTT. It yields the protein CASSYSSSWGYPTDTQYF.

The CDR3 DNA is TGTGCCAGCGAAAATTGGGGGGGACAGGGACGTCGTGCCTCCTACAATGAGCAGTTCTTC. It codes for CASENWGGQGRRASYNEQFF. The rearrangement links TRBV25-1 to TRBJ2-1; 9 nucleotides agree with TRBD1. V lost 8 bases, J lost 0 bases, and 20 bases stayed unmatched. The CDR3 has 20 residues. Germline V gene data show CDR1 as MGHDK and CDR2 as SYGVNS.

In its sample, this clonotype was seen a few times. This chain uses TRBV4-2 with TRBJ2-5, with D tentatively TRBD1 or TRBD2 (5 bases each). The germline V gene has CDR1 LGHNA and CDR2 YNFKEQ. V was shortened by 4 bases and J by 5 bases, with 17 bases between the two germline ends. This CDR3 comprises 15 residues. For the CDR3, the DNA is TGTGCCAGCAGCCTAATGGACACGGAGGTTGAGACCCAGTACTTC. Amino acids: CASSLMDTEVETQYF.

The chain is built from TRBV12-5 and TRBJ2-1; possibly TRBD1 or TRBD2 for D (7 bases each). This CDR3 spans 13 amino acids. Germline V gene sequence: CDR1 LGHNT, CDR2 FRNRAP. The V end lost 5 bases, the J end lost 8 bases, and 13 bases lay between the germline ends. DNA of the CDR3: TGTGCTAGTGGTGACAGGGAGGGAGATGAGCAGTTCTTC. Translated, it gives CASGDREGDEQFF.

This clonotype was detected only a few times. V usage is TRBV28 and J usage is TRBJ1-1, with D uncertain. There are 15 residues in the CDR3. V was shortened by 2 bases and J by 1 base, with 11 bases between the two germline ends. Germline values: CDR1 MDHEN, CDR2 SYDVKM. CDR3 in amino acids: CASSLRGSKNTEAFF. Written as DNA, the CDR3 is TGTGCCAGCAGTTTACGAGGGTCTAAGAACACTGAAGCTTTCTTT.

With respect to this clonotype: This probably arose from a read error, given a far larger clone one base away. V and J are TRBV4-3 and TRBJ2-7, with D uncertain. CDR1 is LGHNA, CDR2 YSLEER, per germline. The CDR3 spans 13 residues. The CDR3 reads CASSPGRNYKQYF. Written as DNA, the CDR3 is TGCGCCAGCAGCCCCGGCCGGAACTACAAGCAGTACTTC.

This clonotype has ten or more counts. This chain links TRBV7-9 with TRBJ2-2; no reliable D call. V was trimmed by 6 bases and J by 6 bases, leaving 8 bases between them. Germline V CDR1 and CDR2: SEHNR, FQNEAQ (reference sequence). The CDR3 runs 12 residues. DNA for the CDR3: TGTGCCAGCAGTTTATTAGCCGGGGAGCTGTTTTTT. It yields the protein CASSLLAGELFF. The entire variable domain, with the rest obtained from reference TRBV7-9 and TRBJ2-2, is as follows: DTGVSQNPRHKITKRGQNVTFRCDPISEHNRLYWYRQTLGQGPEFLTYFQNEAQLEKSRLLSDRFSAERPKGSFSTLEIQRTEQGDSAMYLCASSLLAGELFFGEGSRLTVL.

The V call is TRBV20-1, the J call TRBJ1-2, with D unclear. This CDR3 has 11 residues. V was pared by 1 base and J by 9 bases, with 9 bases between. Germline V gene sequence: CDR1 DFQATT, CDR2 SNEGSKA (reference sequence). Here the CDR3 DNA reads TGCAGTGCTAGAGTAGGGAATAGCTACACCTTC. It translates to CSARVGNSYTF.

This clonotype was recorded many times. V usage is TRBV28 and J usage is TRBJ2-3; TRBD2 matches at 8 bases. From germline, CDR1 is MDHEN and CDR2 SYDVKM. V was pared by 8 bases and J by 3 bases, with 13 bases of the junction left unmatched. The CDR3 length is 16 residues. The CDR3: CASYGGERERTDTQYF. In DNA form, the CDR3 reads TGTGCCAGCTACGGCGGGGAGCGGGAGCGTACAGATACGCAGTATTTT.

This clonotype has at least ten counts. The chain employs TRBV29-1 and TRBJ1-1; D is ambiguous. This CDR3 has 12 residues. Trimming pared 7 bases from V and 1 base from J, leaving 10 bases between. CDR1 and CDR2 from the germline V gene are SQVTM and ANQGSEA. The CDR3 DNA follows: TGCAGCGCAGTCCCGCAGAACACTGAAGCTTTCTTT. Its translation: CSAVPQNTEAFF. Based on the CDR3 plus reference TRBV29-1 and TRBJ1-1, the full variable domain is SAVISQKPSRDICQRGTSLTIQCQVDSQVTMMFWYRQQPGQSLTLIATANQGSEATYESGFVIDKFPISRPNLTFSTLTVSNMSPEDSSIYLCSAVPQNTEAFFGQGTRLTVV.

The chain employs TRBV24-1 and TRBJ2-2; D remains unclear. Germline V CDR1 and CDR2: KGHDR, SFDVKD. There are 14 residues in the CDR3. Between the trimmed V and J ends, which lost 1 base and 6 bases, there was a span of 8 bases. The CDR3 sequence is CATSDFAAAGELFF. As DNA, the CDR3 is TGTGCCACCAGTGATTTTGCGGCAGCCGGGGAGCTGTTTTTT.

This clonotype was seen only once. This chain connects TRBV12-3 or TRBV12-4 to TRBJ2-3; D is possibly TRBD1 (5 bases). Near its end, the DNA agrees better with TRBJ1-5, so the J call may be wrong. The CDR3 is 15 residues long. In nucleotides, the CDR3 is TGTGCCAGCAGCTTATCGGGGGGGGGTGCAGATACGCAGCATTTT. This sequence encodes CASSLSGGGADTQHF.